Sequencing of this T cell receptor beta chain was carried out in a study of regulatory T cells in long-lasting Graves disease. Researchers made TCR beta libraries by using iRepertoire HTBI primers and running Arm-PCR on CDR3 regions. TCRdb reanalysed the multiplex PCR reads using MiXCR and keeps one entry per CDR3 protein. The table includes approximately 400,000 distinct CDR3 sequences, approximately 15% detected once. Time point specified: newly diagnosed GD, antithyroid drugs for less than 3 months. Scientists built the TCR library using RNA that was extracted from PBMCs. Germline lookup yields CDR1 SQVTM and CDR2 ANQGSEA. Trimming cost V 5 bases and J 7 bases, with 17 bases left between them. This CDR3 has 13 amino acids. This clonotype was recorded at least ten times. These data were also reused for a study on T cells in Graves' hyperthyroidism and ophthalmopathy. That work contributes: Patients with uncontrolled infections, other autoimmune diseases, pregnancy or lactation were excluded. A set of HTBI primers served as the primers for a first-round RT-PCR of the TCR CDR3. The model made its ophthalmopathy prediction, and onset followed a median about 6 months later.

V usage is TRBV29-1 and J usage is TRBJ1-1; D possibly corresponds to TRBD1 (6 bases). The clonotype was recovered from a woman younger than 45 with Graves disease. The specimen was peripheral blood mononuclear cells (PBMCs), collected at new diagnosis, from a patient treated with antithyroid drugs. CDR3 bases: TGCAGCGTTATTTCACCCCAGACAGGTGAAGCTTTCTTT. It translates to CSVISPQTGEAFF.